This entry lists 31 T cell receptor beta chains sequenced from one sample in a study of T cells in Graves' hyperthyroidism and ophthalmopathy. There were TCR beta CDR3 regions amplified from RNA transcripts. HTBI primers were used for first-round RT-PCR of the TCR CDR3. TCRdb ran MiXCR on the multiplex PCR reads and lists one entry per CDR3 protein. Found here are around 350,000 distinct CDR3 sequences, around a quarter of them singletons; the top ten hold 70% to 75%. Sequencing was performed on blood. The receptor source for this set is a man in his fifties with Graves' hyperthyroidism.

The CDR3 loop is CASSIQGATQYF. CDR3 bases: TGTGCCAGTAGTATTCAGGGGGCTACGCAGTATTTT. V is TRBV19 and J is TRBJ2-3; 8 nucleotides agree with TRBD1. J was trimmed by 8 bases and V by 3 bases; bases with no gene match: 1. CDR3 size: 12 residues. From germline, CDR1 is LNHDA and CDR2 SQIVND (reference sequence).

The chain has TRBV20-1 and TRBJ2-4, with D perhaps matching TRBD2 (6 bases). The CDR3 is 15 amino acids. The V gene's germline CDR1 is DFQATT and CDR2 SNEGSKA (reference sequence). V lost 4 bases and J lost 1, with 14 bases in between. The CDR3 DNA sequence: TGCAGTGCTACCTCCGGTGGGGGGGCCAAAAACATTCAGTACTTC. It is translated as CSATSGGGAKNIQYF.

The chain uses TRBV7-9 and TRBJ1-1, with D unclear. V was shortened by 2 bases and J by 4 bases, with 8 bases between the two germline ends. Germline V gene sequence: CDR1 SEHNR, CDR2 FQNEAQ (reference sequence). This CDR3 has 13 amino acids. The CDR3 coding sequence is TGTGCCAGCAGCTTAAATATGGGCACTGAAGCTTTCTTT. Its translation is CASSLNMGTEAFF.

This clonotype occurred a few times. The chain couples TRBV5-1 to TRBJ2-2; 9 nucleotides match TRBD1. The CDR3 extends over 15 amino acids. V trimming: 0 bases; J trimming: 6 bases; junction bases outside the gene matches: 3. The germline CDR1 and CDR2 sequences are SGHRS and YFSETQ. The CDR3 DNA is TGCGCCAGCAGCTTGGTGGGACAGGGCCCCGGGGAGCTGTTTTTT. This gives the protein CASSLVGQGPGELFF.

The chain recombines TRBV9 with TRBJ1-4, with 7 bases lining up with TRBD1. The germline gives CDR1 SGDLS, CDR2 YYNGEE. The junction had 10 bases not matched to a gene; V was cut back by 0 bases and J by 8 bases. The CDR3 consists of 16 residues. CDR3 sequence reads: CASSVDARGVWEKLFF. The CDR3 nucleotides are TGTGCCAGCAGCGTAGACGCCAGGGGGGTTTGGGAAAAACTGTTTTTT.

This clonotype was seen a handful of times. The CDR3 nucleotides are TGTGCCAGCAGCCCGCCCGGAGAGCGGGAGTTCTACGAGCAGTACTTC. As protein: CASSPPGEREFYEQYF. V gene TRBV7-9 combines with J gene TRBJ2-7; 8 nucleotides line up with TRBD2. Germline CDR1 SEHNR, CDR2 FQNEAQ (reference sequence). The CDR3 totals 16 residues. Trimming at V came to 5 bases and at J to 3 bases, leaving 12 bases not matched to a gene.

The chain carries TRBV9 and TRBJ1-6; tentative D call: TRBD1 (6 bases). Germline V gene data show CDR1 as SGDLS and CDR2 as YYNGEE. The V gene lost 3 bases and the J gene lost 6 bases, with 19 bases spanning the gap. This CDR3 spans 17 amino acids. This chain's CDR3 is CASSEGGTPRPNSPLHF. The DNA for the CDR3 is TGTGCCAGCAGCGAGGGGGGGACGCCCAGGCCTAATTCACCCCTCCACTTT.

This clonotype was recorded at least ten times. The J gene is TRBJ1-4, the V gene TRBV2; unclear D gene. V was clipped by 6 bases and J by 3 bases, with 11 bases between them. In germline, CDR1 is SNHLY, CDR2 FYNNEI. The CDR3 has 14 residues. CDR3 region: CASSRNGANEKLFF. The CDR3 nucleotides are TGTGCCAGCAGCCGGAATGGGGCTAATGAAAAACTGTTTTTT.

The chain combines TRBV6-2 or TRBV6-3 with TRBJ2-3; D may match TRBD1 or TRBD2 (6 bases each). Germline lookup yields CDR1 MNHEY and CDR2 SVGEGT. This CDR3 contains 15 residues. V was trimmed by 6 bases and J by 2 bases, leaving 15 bases between them. The CDR3 loop reads CASSHWGADTDTQYF. CDR3 DNA: TGTGCCAGCAGCCATTGGGGGGCCGACACAGATACGCAGTATTTT.

This clonotype was seen repeatedly, ten times or more. The rearrangement joins TRBV27 to TRBJ2-1, with D perhaps matching TRBD1 or TRBD2 (5 bases each). Trimming took off 0 bases at V and 7 bases at J, with 7 bases between the two ends. CDR1 and CDR2 (germline): MNHEY, SMNVEV (reference sequence). This CDR3 comprises 13 residues. CDR3 coding DNA: TGTGCCAGCAGTTTATCCGGGACGAATGAGCAGTTCTTC. The encoded protein is CASSLSGTNEQFF.

This clonotype was counted between two and nine times. This chain connects TRBV20-1 to TRBJ1-2, with D hard to call. V was cut by 3 bases and J by 2 bases, with 7 bases left in between. Germline CDR1 DFQATT, CDR2 SNEGSKA (reference sequence). This CDR3 has 12 amino acids. The CDR3 region has the DNA TGCAGTGCTAGGGTGGTCAACTATGGCTACACCTTC. This gives the protein CSARVVNYGYTF.

The table lists this clonotype with a few counts. This chain uses TRBV18 with TRBJ2-5; TRBD2 agrees at 12 bases. Trimming removed 3 bases from V and 0 bases from J; junction bases left unmatched: 2. CDR1 and CDR2 (germline): KGHSH, LQKENI. CDR3 length equals 16 residues. The CDR3 loop is CASSPWTSGNQETQYF. CDR3 sequence (DNA): TGTGCCAGCTCACCCTGGACTAGCGGGAACCAAGAGACCCAGTACTTC.

This clonotype appeared many times. The chain employs TRBV7-8 and TRBJ2-7; maybe TRBD2 (5 bases). Trimming removed 3 bases from V and 6 bases from J, with 15 bases in between. From germline, CDR1 is SGHVS and CDR2 FQNEAQ. The CDR3 runs to 14 residues. In nucleotides, the CDR3 is TGTGCCAGCAGCTTGGGAGACACTACCTCCGAGCAGTACTTC. The encoded protein is CASSLGDTTSEQYF.

This clonotype came up many times. This chain links TRBV20-1 with TRBJ1-4; maybe TRBD1 (5 bases). This CDR3 spans 17 amino acids. V lost 3 bases, J lost 1 base, and 18 bases lay in between. Germline V CDR1 and CDR2: DFQATT, SNEGSKA (reference sequence). DNA for the CDR3: TGCAGTGCTAGTGACCTGAACAAGGGGCGAACTAATGAAAAACTGTTTTTT. Its protein product is CSASDLNKGRTNEKLFF.

This clonotype was seen at least ten times. The V gene is TRBV7-3, the J gene TRBJ2-1; 10 bases map to TRBD2. The germline gives CDR1 SGHTA, CDR2 FQGTGA. V shed 5 bases, J shed 4 bases, and the junction held 8 bases outside the gene matches. The CDR3 loop spans 16 amino acids. The CDR3 bases are TGTGCCAGCAGCGTACACGGGACTAGCGAGTACAATGAGCAGTTCTTC. Protein product: CASSVHGTSEYNEQFF.

The sample holds a few counts of this clonotype. The genes are TRBV11-3 and TRBJ1-4; the D is unclear. The ends were cut back, 5 bases at V and 3 bases at J, with 7 bases in the middle. Per germline, CDR1 SGHNT and CDR2 YENEEA. The CDR3 contains 13 residues. As DNA, the CDR3 is TGTGCCAGCAGCAGGGTTTCTAATGAAAAACTGTTTTTT. The encoded protein is CASSRVSNEKLFF.

This clonotype was counted a few times. The chain recombines TRBV20-1 with TRBJ2-3; 9 bases match TRBD2. Trimming cost V 0 bases and J 3 bases; bases outside gene matches: 1. This CDR3 is 14 amino acids long. The V gene's germline CDR1 is DFQATT and CDR2 SNEGSKA (reference sequence). This CDR3 is CSARDAGGTDTQYF. The CDR3 DNA reads as TGCAGTGCTAGAGACGCGGGAGGGACAGATACGCAGTATTTT.

The rearrangement joins TRBV27 to TRBJ1-1; a weak D match, TRBD1 (6 bases). The germline V and J ends were trimmed by 7 bases and 11 bases, with 17 bases remaining between them. The V gene's germline CDR1 is MNHEY and CDR2 SMNVEV (reference sequence). The CDR3 runs 12 residues. CDR3 bases: TGTGCCAGCACCCCGAGGGGGGGTGGTGCTTTCTTT. Its protein product is CASTPRGGGAFF.

This clonotype was seen repeatedly, ten times or more. The rearrangement joins TRBV18 to TRBJ2-5; no clear D. From germline, CDR1 is KGHSH and CDR2 LQKENI. V was trimmed by 5 bases and J by 0 bases, leaving 7 bases between them. The CDR3 has 13 amino acids. For the CDR3, the DNA is TGTGCCAGCTCAGGGAACTACCAAGAGACCCAGTACTTC. Encoded protein: CASSGNYQETQYF. The full variable domain, completed using reference TRBV18 and TRBJ2-5, is NAGVMQNPRHLVRRRGQEARLRCSPMKGHSHVYWYRQLPEEGLKFMVYLQKENIIDESGMPKERFSAEFPKEGPSILRIQQVVRGDSAAYFCASSGNYQETQYFGPGTRLLVL.

This clonotype was picked up one time. The chain is built from TRBV6-1 and TRBJ2-7, with 11 bases that match TRBD1. Germline V gives CDR1 MNHNS, CDR2 SASEGT. The CDR3 contains 14 residues. V lost 5 bases to trimming and J lost 8 bases; unmatched junction nucleotides: 8. The CDR3 sequence is CASSRTGGSYQQYF. The CDR3 DNA reads TGTGCCAGCAGTCGGACAGGGGGCTCTTACCAGCAGTACTTC.

J is TRBJ1-6 and V is TRBV6-1; no reliable D call. The length of the CDR3 is 12 residues. V dropped 5 bases and J dropped 13 bases, with 12 bases sitting between them. The germline V gene has CDR1 MNHNS and CDR2 SASEGT. This chain's CDR3 is CASSRLWVPLHF. The DNA of the CDR3 is TGTGCCAGCAGTCGCTTGTGGGTTCCCCTCCACTTT.

The chain carries TRBV20-1 and TRBJ2-3; 10 positions agree with TRBD2. The CDR3 contains 15 residues. Germline loops: CDR1 DFQATT, CDR2 SNEGSKA (reference sequence). The ends lost 8 bases at V and 4 bases at J; junction bases unmatched: 12. CDR3 sequence reads: CSSLEAGGPPDTQYF. DNA of the CDR3: TGCAGTTCCCTCGAAGCGGGAGGGCCCCCAGATACGCAGTATTTT.

This clonotype was detected only a few times. This rearrangement joins TRBV5-6 to TRBJ2-7; D call uncertain. The germline V gene encodes CDR1 SGHDT and CDR2 YYEEEE. CDR3 length equals 13 residues. V lost 7 bases and J 0 bases, leaving 11 bases between the germline ends. CDR3 amino acids: CASLVDGSYEQYF. CDR3 sequence (DNA): TGTGCCAGCCTCGTGGACGGCTCCTACGAGCAGTACTTC.

The J gene is TRBJ2-2, the V gene TRBV7-2; a possible D gene is TRBD2 (5 bases). Per germline, CDR1 SGHTA and CDR2 FQGNSA. The CDR3 totals 16 residues. The V and J ends lost 1 base and 6 bases respectively, with 15 bases between them. CDR3 loop: CASSLVASGPAGELFF. The DNA of the CDR3 is TGTGCCAGCAGCTTAGTTGCGAGCGGACCGGCCGGGGAGCTGTTTTTT.

This clonotype was counted at least ten times. The chain is built from TRBV7-9 and TRBJ2-7, with unresolved D. Trimming left V 2 bases short and J 2 bases short, with 13 bases between. Germline V CDR1 and CDR2: SEHNR, FQNEAQ (reference sequence). The CDR3 spans 15 residues. For the CDR3, the DNA is TGTGCCAGCAGCTTATTCGCCAGTTCTCCCTACGAGCAGTACTTC. Its protein product is CASSLFASSPYEQYF.

The rearrangement joins TRBV7-2 to TRBJ2-5; 7 bases fit TRBD1. With 7 bases clipped from V and 4 bases from J, the junction kept 6 bases outside the gene matches. This CDR3 is built from 13 residues. Germline assignment: CDR1 SGHTA and CDR2 FQGNSA. The CDR3 DNA reads TGTGCCAGCACAGGGGGACAAGGAGAGACCCAGTACTTC. The encoded protein is CASTGGQGETQYF.

This clonotype was recorded a few times. The chain employs TRBV6-1 and TRBJ2-4; perhaps TRBD1 as D (5 bases). V gave up 7 bases and J gave up 0 bases, with 16 bases separating them. The germline CDR1 and CDR2 sequences are MNHNS and SASEGT. The CDR3 covers 16 residues. CDR3 residues: CASTPEDTPAKNIQYF. CDR3 nucleotide sequence: TGTGCCAGCACCCCAGAGGACACTCCAGCCAAAAACATTCAGTACTTC.

The chain joins TRBV13 to TRBJ1-2, with D perhaps matching TRBD1 (6 bases). V lost 0 bases and J lost 2, with 10 bases in between. The CDR3 is made up of 15 amino acids. CDR1 PRHDT and CDR2 FYEKMQ come from the germline V gene (reference sequence). CDR3 in amino acids: CASSLGKGGNYGYTF. CDR3 DNA sequence: TGTGCCAGCAGCTTAGGGAAGGGGGGGAACTATGGCTACACCTTC.

The rearrangement uses TRBV29-1 and TRBJ1-2, with D possibly being TRBD1 (5 bases). Between the trimmed V and J ends, which lost 6 bases and 8 bases, there was a span of 16 bases. This CDR3 comprises 12 residues. Germline CDR1 SQVTM, CDR2 ANQGSEA. The CDR3 DNA is TGCAGCGTCCTACCCCGGGGGAGCGGCTACACCTTC. This encodes CSVLPRGSGYTF.

This chain joins TRBV19 and TRBJ1-5, with D perhaps matching TRBD1 (5 bases). The V gene lost 5 bases and the J gene lost 1 base, with 15 bases spanning the gap. Per the germline V gene, CDR1 is LNHDA and CDR2 is SQIVND (reference sequence). This CDR3 comprises 16 residues. CDR3 DNA sequence: TGTGCCAGTAGTTATGCCGGGACCAGAAGCAATCAGCCCCAGCATTTT. Amino acid sequence: CASSYAGTRSNQPQHF.

In nucleotides, the CDR3 is TGTGCCAGCAGCTTAGTGGGTGTCAGGAAAAACATTCAGTACTTC. Protein product: CASSLVGVRKNIQYF. V and J are TRBV7-9 and TRBJ2-4, with no clear D. V gave up 1 base and J gave up 4 bases, with 11 bases separating them. Germline loops: CDR1 SEHNR, CDR2 FQNEAQ (reference sequence). This CDR3 comprises 15 residues.